This is a list of T cell receptor beta chains from one sample in a study of T cells in Graves' hyperthyroidism and ophthalmopathy. MiXCR, run by TCRdb on the multiplex PCR reads, gives a single entry per CDR3 protein. The sample carries about 520,000 distinct CDR3 sequences, around 21% recorded once. The sample taken for sequencing was blood. The source is a man younger than 35 with Graves' hyperthyroidism. Both conserved end residues are part of each CDR3. A D gene is named only where the DNA matches it firmly. Not all rows give a size; the values are once, few, many and, for expanded clones, a class.

CASTRRGPQHF	TGTGCCAGCACCCGTAGGGGGCCCCAGCATTTT	TRBV12-3/TRBV12-4	TRBJ1-5	NA	NA
CASSQGWQSYEQYF	TGCGCCAGCAGCCAAGGGTGGCAGTCCTACGAGCAGTACTTC	TRBV4-1	TRBJ2-7	many	NA
CATSKGLLQQETQYF	TGTGCCACCAGCAAGGGACTACTTCAACAAGAGACCCAGTACTTC	TRBV15	TRBJ2-5	many	TRBD2
CASSFGHHEQYF	TGTGCCAGCAGCTTTGGGCACCACGAGCAGTACTTC	TRBV11-2	TRBJ2-7	many	NA
CASSFDGSTYGYTF	TGTGCCAGCAGTTTCGACGGGAGTACCTATGGCTACACCTTC	TRBV7-2	TRBJ1-2	NA	NA
CASSEDSPNYGYTF	TGTGCCAGCAGTGAGGACAGCCCTAACTATGGCTACACCTTC	TRBV12-3/TRBV12-4	TRBJ1-2	many	NA
CATSRSGGARETQYF	TGTGCCACCAGCAGAAGCGGGGGGGCGCGAGAGACCCAGTACTTC	TRBV15	TRBJ2-5	once	TRBD2
CASSLEPHRLGSFLNTGELFF	TGTGCCAGCAGTTTAGAACCACACCGGTTGGGCAGTTTTTTGAACACCGGGGAGCTGTTTTTT	TRBV12-3/TRBV12-4	TRBJ2-2	many	NA
CASSPRRGPNTEAFF	TGTGCCAGCAGCCCGAGAAGGGGGCCGAACACTGAAGCTTTCTTT	TRBV3-1	TRBJ1-1	many	TRBD1
CASGGQGNQPQHF	TGTGCCAGCGGGGGACAGGGTAATCAGCCCCAGCATTTT	TRBV12-3/TRBV12-4	TRBJ1-5	many	TRBD1
CASSVQGGGDTEAFF	TGTGCCAGCAGCGTACAGGGCGGGGGGGACACTGAAGCTTTCTTT	TRBV11-2	TRBJ1-1	many	NA
CASTLPLGPQHF	TGTGCCAGCACCCTACCTCTGGGGCCCCAGCATTTT	TRBV12-3/TRBV12-4	TRBJ1-5	many	NA
CATSERDSGNQPQHF	TGTGCCACCAGTGAGCGGGACAGCGGCAATCAGCCCCAGCATTTT	TRBV24-1	TRBJ1-5	many	TRBD1
CSASHGGLDTEAFF	TGCAGTGCTAGTCACGGGGGTTTGGACACTGAAGCTTTCTTT	TRBV20-1	TRBJ1-1	many	NA
CASSQRTNPYEQYF	TGTGCCAGCAGCCAAAGGACTAACCCCTACGAGCAGTACTTC	TRBV28	TRBJ2-7	NA	NA
CASSYSGHPRGKTQYF	TGTGCCAGCAGTTACTCAGGCCACCCCCGGGGGAAGACCCAGTACTTC	TRBV6-5	TRBJ2-5	NA	NA
CASSSLTGYEQYF	TGTGCCAGCAGCTCTTTGACAGGATACGAGCAGTACTTC	TRBV12-3/TRBV12-4	TRBJ2-7	NA	NA
CASGLPTTGCVQPRHF	TGTGCTAGTGGTTTGCCCACGACAGGGTGTGTGCAGCCCCGGCATTTT	TRBV12-5	TRBJ1-5	few	TRBD1